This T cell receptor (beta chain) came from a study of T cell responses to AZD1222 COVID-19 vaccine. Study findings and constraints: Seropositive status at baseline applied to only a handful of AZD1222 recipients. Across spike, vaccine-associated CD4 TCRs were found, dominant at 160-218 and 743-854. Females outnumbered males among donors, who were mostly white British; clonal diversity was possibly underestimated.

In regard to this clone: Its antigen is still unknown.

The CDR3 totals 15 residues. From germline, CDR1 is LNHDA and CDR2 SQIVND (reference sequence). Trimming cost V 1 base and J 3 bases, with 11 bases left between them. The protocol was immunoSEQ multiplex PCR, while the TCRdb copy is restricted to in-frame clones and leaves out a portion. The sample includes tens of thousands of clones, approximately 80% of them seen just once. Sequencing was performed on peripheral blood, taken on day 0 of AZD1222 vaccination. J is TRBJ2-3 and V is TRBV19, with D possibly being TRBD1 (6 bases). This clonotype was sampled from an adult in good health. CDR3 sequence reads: CASSIGLGHTDTQYF. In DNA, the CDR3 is TGTGCCAGTAGTATAGGTTTGGGACATACAGATACGCAGTATTTT.